This T cell receptor beta chain stems from a study of blood T cell repertoires in COVID-19. For the study at large: Samples taken during acute and convalescent COVID-19 were collected in the United States, Italy and Spain. The cDNA or gDNA used as material had been derived from T cells, B-cell-depleted T cells, or PBMCs.

Germline V gene lookup returns CDR1 MNHEY and CDR2 SMNVEV (reference sequence). V lost 5 bases and J lost 0; bases outside the gene matches: 10. The CDR3 is made up of 16 amino acids. Source study methods: Reference gene primers were amplified, and this amplification served to estimate nucleated cell counts. Libraries were prepared by immunoSEQ multiplex PCR; TCRdb keeps only in-frame clonotypes and omits some of them. D and trimming were read from the DNA, whereas the V and J calls and clone size are those reported in that table. The table records fewer than 60,000 clones, about four fifths of them present only once.

The TCR comes from a man aged 65 to 85 with active COVID-19. Sequences were obtained from peripheral blood. This chain links TRBV27 with TRBJ2-7; TRBD2 matches 7 bases. For the CDR3, the DNA is TGTGCCAGCAGTCCCCTTAGCGGGCGGAGCTCCTACGAGCAGTACTTC. Translated, it gives CASSPLSGRSSYEQYF.